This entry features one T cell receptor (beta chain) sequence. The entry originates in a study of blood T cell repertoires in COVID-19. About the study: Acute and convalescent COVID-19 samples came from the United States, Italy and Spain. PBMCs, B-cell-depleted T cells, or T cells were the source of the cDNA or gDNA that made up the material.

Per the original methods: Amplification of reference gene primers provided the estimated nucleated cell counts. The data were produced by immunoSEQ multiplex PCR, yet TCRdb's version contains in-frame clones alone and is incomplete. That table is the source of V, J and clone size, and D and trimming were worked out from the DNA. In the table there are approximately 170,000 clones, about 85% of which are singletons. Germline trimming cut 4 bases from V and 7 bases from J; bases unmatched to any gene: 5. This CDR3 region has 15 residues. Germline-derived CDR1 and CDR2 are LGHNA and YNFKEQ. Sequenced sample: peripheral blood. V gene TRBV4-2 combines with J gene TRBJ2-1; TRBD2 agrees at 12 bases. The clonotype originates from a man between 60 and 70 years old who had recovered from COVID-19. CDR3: CASSPLAGGRNEQFF. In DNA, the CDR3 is TGTGCCAGCAGCCCCCTAGCGGGGGGGCGGAATGAGCAGTTCTTC.